This T cell receptor beta chain was captured in a study of T-cell reconstitution after alpha-beta-depleted transplantation in children. As it was prepared, the TCRbeta library received unique molecular identifiers. MiXCR, run by TCRdb on the PCR reads, gives a single entry per CDR3 protein. The sample records about 480,000 distinct CDR3 sequences, around 12% being singletons. This CDR3 contains 10 residues. The germline V gene has CDR1 LGHDT and CDR2 YNNKEL (reference sequence). The V and J ends lost 7 bases and 4 bases respectively, with 4 bases between them. The input for sequencing was PBMCs from the stem cell graft donor, taken from the stem cell graft. The sequence was obtained from a human donor who donated a stem cell graft to a child with combined immunodeficiency. The rearrangement joins TRBV3-1 to TRBJ1-1, with no clear D. The CDR3 sequence is CASMSTEAFF. The DNA for the CDR3 is TGTGCCAGCATGAGCACTGAAGCTTTCTTT. Full variable domain (remainder filled in from reference TRBV3-1 and TRBJ1-1): DTAVSQTPKYLVTQMGNDKSIKCEQNLGHDTMYWYKQDSKKFLKIMFSYNNKELIINETVPNRFSPKSPDKAHLNLHINSLELGDSAVYFCASMSTEAFFGQGTRLTVV.